This entry lists 5 T cell receptor beta chains sequenced from one sample in a study of blood T cell repertoires in COVID-19. Only in-frame clones appear in the TCRdb table, and some are missing; sequencing was by immunoSEQ multiplex PCR. The sample contains approximately 130,000 clones, around 83% of which appear only once. Sequences were obtained from PBMCs or T cells enriched from blood (not recorded which). All receptors come from a man aged 25-40 years who had recovered from COVID-19.

In its sample, this clone was seen once. The chain uses TRBV29-1 and TRBJ2-1; 14 bases agree with TRBD2. This CDR3 is 16 amino acids long. Germline trimming cut 3 bases from V and 3 bases from J; bases unmatched to any gene: 4. Germline values: CDR1 SQVTM, CDR2 ANQGSEA. CDR3: CSVDGTSGSNYNEQFF. DNA of the CDR3: TGCAGCGTTGATGGGACTAGCGGGAGTAACTACAATGAGCAGTTCTTC.

The rearrangement joins TRBV5-1 to TRBJ1-2; no definite D call. From germline, CDR1 is SGHRS and CDR2 YFSETQ. The V and J ends lost 4 bases and 3 bases respectively, with 7 bases between them. CDR3 length: 12 residues. CDR3: CASSAGHYGYTF. In DNA, the CDR3 is TGCGCCAGCAGCGCCGGTCACTATGGCTACACCTTC.

V and J are TRBV7-9 and TRBJ1-4; 11 bases are shared with TRBD1. CDR3 size: 19 residues. The V segment lost 5 bases and the J segment 1 base; nucleotides outside the gene matches: 12. CDR1 and CDR2 (germline): SEHNR, FQNEAQ (reference sequence). Here the CDR3 DNA reads TGTGCCAGCAGCCCAGGACAGGGGGCGCAGTTATTAACTAATGAAAAACTGTTTTTT. Protein: CASSPGQGAQLLTNEKLFF.

This chain connects TRBV5-1 to TRBJ2-5; 7 positions agree with TRBD1. Per the germline V gene, CDR1 is SGHRS and CDR2 is YFSETQ. The CDR3 runs to 15 residues. J was trimmed by 2 bases and V by 3 bases; bases with no gene match: 7. Here the CDR3 reads CASSSDRAVQETQYF. The CDR3 region has the DNA TGCGCCAGCAGCTCTGACAGGGCTGTACAAGAGACCCAGTACTTC.

V is TRBV19 and J is TRBJ2-1; TRBD1 agrees at 9 bases. CDR1 is LNHDA and CDR2 is SQIVND in the germline V gene (reference sequence). This CDR3 is built from 12 residues. The V gene end was trimmed by 10 bases and the J gene end by 9 bases; junction bases not matched to a gene: 7. The CDR3 loop is CAISTGGGEQFF. CDR3 nucleotides: TGTGCCATATCGACAGGGGGTGGTGAGCAGTTCTTC. Drawing the rest from reference TRBV19 and TRBJ2-1, the complete variable domain is DGGITQSPKYLFRKEGQNVTLSCEQNLNHDAMYWYRQDPGQGLRLIYYSQIVNDFQKGDIAEGYSVSREKKESFPLTVTSAQKNPTAFYLCAISTGGGEQFFGPGTRLTVL.